This T cell receptor (beta chain) was captured in a study of blood T cell repertoires in COVID-19. The overall study: In each case, the material was cDNA or gDNA derived from T cells, B-cell-depleted T cells, or PBMCs.

The table lists this clone with a few counts. Original methodology: Using reference gene primer amplification, nucleated cell counts were estimated. This table comes from immunoSEQ multiplex PCR, and its TCRdb copy is limited to in-frame clones, with some not included. The D gene and trimming were derived from the DNA, and the V and J assignments and clone size from that table. The table lists some 200,000 clones, about four fifths of them singletons. CDR1 SGHTA and CDR2 FQGNSA come from the germline V gene. The CDR3 is 14 residues long. Trimming pared 9 bases from V and 6 bases from J, leaving 17 bases between. Study members were between roughly 18 and 100 years old and lived in 24 US regions. Cohorts were assigned according to the clinical history that participants reported.

V usage is TRBV7-2 and J usage is TRBJ2-2, with D perhaps TRBD2 (5 bases). This sequence was found in a man aged 35 to 55 who had recovered from COVID-19. Source material: PBMCs or T cells enriched from blood (not recorded which). Here the CDR3 reads CASKRERIAGELFF. CDR3 DNA: TGTGCCAGTAAGAGGGAAAGAATCGCCGGGGAGCTGTTTTTT.